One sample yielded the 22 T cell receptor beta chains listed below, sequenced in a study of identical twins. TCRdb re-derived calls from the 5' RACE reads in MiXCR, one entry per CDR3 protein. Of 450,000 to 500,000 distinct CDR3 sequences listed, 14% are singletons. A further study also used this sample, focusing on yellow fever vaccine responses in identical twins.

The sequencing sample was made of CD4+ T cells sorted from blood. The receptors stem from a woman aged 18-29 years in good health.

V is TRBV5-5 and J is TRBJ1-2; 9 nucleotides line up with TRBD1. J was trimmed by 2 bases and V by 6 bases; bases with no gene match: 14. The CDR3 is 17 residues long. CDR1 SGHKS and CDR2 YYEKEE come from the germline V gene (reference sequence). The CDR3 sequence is CASTLTPRDRANYGYTF. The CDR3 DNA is TGTGCCAGCACCCTAACCCCCCGGGACAGGGCGAACTATGGCTACACCTTC.

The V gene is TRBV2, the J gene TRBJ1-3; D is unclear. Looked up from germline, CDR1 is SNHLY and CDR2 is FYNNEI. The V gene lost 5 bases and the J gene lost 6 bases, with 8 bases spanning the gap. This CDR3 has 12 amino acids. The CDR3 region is CASSQTENTIYF. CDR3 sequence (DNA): TGTGCCAGCAGTCAAACAGAAAACACCATATATTTT.

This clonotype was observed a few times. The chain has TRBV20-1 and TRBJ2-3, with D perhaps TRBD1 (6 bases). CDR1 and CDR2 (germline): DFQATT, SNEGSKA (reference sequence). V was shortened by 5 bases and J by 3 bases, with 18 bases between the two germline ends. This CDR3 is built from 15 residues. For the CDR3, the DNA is TGCAGTGCTTTTAACCAGGGGTTGGGAACAGATACGCAGTATTTT. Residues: CSAFNQGLGTDTQYF.

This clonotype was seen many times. The CDR3 DNA follows: TGCGCCAGCAGCCTCGGGACTCAAGAGACCCAGTACTTC. As protein: CASSLGTQETQYF. V and J are TRBV4-1 and TRBJ2-5; maybe TRBD2 (6 bases). CDR3 size: 13 residues. Per germline, CDR1 MGHRA and CDR2 YSYEKL. V was trimmed by 4 bases and J by 2 bases, leaving 8 bases between them.

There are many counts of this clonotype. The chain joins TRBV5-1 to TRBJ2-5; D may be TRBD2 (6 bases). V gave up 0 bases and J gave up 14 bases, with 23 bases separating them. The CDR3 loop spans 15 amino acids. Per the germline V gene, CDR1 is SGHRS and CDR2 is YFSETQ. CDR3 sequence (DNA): TGCGCCAGCAGCTTGGTAGGGACTCCTGTTACCGTCCCCTACTTC. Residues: CASSLVGTPVTVPYF.

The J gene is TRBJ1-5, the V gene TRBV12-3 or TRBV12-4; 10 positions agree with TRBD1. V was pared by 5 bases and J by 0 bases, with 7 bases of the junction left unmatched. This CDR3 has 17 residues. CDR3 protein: CASSQRTGGNSNQPQHF. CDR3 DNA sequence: TGTGCCAGCAGTCAAAGGACAGGGGGAAATAGCAATCAGCCCCAGCATTTT.

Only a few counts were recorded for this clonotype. This chain's CDR3 is CASSPRDRSGANVLTF. CDR3 DNA: TGTGCCAGCAGCCCAAGAGATCGCTCTGGGGCCAACGTCCTGACTTTC. The chain carries TRBV7-2 and TRBJ2-6; D not certain. The CDR3 length is 16 residues. The ends were cut back, 5 bases at V and 0 bases at J, with 11 bases in the middle. The germline V gene encodes CDR1 SGHTA and CDR2 FQGNSA.

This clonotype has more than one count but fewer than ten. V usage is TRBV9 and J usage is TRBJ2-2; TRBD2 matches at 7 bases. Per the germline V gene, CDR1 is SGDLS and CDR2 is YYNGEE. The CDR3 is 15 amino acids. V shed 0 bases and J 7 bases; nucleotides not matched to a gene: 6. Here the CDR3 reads CASSVVVGGDGELFF. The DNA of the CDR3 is TGTGCCAGCAGCGTAGTCGTGGGGGGGGACGGGGAGCTGTTTTTT.

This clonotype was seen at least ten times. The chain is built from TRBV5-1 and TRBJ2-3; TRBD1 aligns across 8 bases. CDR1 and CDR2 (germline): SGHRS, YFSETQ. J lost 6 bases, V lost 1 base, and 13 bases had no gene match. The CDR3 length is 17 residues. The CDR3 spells CASSLTFTGGTFDTQYF. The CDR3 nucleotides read TGCGCCAGCAGCTTGACATTTACAGGGGGGACCTTCGATACGCAGTATTTT. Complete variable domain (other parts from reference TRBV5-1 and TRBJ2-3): KAGVTQTPRYLIKTRGQQVTLSCSPISGHRSVSWYQQTPGQGLQFLFEYFSETQRNKGNFPGRFSGRQFSNSRSEMNVSTLELGDSALYLCASSLTFTGGTFDTQYFGPGTRLTVL.

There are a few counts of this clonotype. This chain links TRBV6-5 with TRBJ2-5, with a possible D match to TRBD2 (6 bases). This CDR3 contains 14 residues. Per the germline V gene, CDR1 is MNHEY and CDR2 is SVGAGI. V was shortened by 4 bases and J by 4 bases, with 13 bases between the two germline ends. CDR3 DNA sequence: TGTGCCAGCAGTTCCCCCAGGGAGGTAGAGACCCAGTACTTC. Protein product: CASSSPREVETQYF.

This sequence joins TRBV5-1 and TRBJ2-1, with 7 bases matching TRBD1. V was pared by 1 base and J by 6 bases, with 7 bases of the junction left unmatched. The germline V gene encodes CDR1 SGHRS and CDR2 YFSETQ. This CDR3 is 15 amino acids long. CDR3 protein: CASSLYGQASNEQFF. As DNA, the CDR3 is TGCGCCAGCAGCTTGTACGGACAGGCTTCCAATGAGCAGTTCTTC. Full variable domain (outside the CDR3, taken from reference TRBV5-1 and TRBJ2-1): KAGVTQTPRYLIKTRGQQVTLSCSPISGHRSVSWYQQTPGQGLQFLFEYFSETQRNKGNFPGRFSGRQFSNSRSEMNVSTLELGDSALYLCASSLYGQASNEQFFGPGTRLTVL.

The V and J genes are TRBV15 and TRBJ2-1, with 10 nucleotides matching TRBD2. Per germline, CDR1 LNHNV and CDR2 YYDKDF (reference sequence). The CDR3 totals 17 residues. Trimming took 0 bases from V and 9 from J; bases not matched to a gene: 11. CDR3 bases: TGTGCCACCAGCAGAGATCGGGTGCTAGCGGGAGCCCCTGAGCAGTTCTTC. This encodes CATSRDRVLAGAPEQFF.

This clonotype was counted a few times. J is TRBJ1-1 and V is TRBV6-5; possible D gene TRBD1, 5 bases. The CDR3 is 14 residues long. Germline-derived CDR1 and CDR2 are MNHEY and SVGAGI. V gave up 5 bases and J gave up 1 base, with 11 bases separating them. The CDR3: CASSNRDGNTEAFF. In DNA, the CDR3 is TGTGCCAGCAGTAACCGGGACGGGAACACTGAAGCTTTCTTT.

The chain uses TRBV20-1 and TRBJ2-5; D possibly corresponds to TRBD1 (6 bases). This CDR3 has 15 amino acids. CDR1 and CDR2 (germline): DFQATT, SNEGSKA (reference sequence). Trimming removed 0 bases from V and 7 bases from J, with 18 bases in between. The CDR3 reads CSAREAGGQGRTQYF. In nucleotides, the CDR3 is TGCAGTGCTAGAGAGGCTGGCGGGCAGGGGAGGACCCAGTACTTC.

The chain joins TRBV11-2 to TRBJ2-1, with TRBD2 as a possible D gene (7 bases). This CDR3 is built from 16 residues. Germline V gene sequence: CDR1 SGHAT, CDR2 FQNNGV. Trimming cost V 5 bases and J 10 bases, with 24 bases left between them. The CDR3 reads CASSRLPGGTPGEQFF. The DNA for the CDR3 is TGTGCCAGCAGCCGACTTCCGGGGGGCACCCCAGGGGAGCAGTTCTTC.

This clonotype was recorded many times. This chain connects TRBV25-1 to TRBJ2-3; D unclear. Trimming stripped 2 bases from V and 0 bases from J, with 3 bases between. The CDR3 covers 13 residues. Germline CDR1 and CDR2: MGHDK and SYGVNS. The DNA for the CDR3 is TGTGCCAGCAGTGAAGACAGCACAGATACGCAGTATTTT. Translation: CASSEDSTDTQYF.

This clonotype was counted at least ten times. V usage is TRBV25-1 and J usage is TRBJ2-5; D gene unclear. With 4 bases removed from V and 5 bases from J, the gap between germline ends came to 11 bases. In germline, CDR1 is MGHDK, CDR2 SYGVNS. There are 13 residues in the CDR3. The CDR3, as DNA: TGTGCCAGCAGTGCAGATCTAGGGGAGACCCAGTACTTC. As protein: CASSADLGETQYF.

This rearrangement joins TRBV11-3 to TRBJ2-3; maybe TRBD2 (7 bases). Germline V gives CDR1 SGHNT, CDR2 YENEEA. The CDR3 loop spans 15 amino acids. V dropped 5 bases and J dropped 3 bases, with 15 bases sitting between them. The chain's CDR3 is CASSTGTGGTDTQYF. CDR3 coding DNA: TGTGCCAGCAGCACAGGGACGGGGGGAACAGATACGCAGTATTTT.

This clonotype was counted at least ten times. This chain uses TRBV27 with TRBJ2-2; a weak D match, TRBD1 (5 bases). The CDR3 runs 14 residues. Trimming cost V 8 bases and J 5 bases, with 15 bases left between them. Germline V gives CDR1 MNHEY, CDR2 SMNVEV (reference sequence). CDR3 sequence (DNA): TGTGCCAGCGAAGTAAGACAGATAACCGGGGAGCTGTTTTTT. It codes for CASEVRQITGELFF.

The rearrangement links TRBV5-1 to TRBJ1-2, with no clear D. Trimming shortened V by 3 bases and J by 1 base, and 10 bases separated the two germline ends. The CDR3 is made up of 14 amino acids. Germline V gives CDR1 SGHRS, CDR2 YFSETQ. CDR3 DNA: TGCGCCAGCAGCTATGACCCTTTTAACTATGGCTACACCTTC. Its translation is CASSYDPFNYGYTF. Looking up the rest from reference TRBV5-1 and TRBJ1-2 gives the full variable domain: KAGVTQTPRYLIKTRGQQVTLSCSPISGHRSVSWYQQTPGQGLQFLFEYFSETQRNKGNFPGRFSGRQFSNSRSEMNVSTLELGDSALYLCASSYDPFNYGYTFGSGTRLTVV.

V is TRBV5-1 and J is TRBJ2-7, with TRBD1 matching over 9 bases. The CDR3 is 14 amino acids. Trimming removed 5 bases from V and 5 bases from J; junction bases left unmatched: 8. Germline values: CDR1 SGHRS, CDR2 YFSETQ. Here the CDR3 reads CASSSDRGIHEQYF. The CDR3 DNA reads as TGCGCCAGCAGTTCGGACAGGGGAATCCACGAGCAGTACTTC. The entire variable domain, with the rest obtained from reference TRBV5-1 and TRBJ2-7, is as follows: KAGVTQTPRYLIKTRGQQVTLSCSPISGHRSVSWYQQTPGQGLQFLFEYFSETQRNKGNFPGRFSGRQFSNSRSEMNVSTLELGDSALYLCASSSDRGIHEQYFGPGTRLTVT.

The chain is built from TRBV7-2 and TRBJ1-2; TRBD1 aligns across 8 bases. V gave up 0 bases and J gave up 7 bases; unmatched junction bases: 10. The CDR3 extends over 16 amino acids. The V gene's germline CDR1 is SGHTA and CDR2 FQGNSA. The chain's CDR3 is CASSLAADRVGLGYTF. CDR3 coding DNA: TGTGCCAGCAGCTTAGCGGCGGACAGGGTGGGCCTTGGCTACACCTTC.